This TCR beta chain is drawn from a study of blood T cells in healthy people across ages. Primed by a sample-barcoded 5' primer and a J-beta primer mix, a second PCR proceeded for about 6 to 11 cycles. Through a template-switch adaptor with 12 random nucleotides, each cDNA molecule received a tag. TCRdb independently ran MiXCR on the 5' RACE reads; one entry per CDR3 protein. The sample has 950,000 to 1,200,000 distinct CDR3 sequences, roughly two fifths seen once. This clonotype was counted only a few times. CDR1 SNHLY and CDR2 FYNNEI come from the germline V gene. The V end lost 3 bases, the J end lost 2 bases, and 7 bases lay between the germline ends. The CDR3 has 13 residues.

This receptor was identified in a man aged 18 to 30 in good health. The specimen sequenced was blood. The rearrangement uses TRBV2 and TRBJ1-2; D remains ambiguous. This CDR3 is CASSDSGNYGYTF. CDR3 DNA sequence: TGTGCCAGCAGTGATTCGGGAAACTATGGCTACACCTTC.